One sample yielded the 11 T cell receptor beta chains listed below, sequenced in a study of T-cell memory formation after mild COVID-19. TCRdb reprocessed the 5' RACE reads with MiXCR, giving one entry per CDR3 protein. The sample includes 250,000 to 300,000 distinct CDR3 sequences, about a sixth of them seen just once. Input material: PBMCs or a T cell subset sorted from them (not recorded which). The source is a man between 18 and 29 years old who had mild COVID-19 (a few samples of this study predate the infection). Cell type and time point are not known.

This clonotype was observed at least ten times. The CDR3 DNA reads as TGTGCCAGCACCCCCTCGGCACAGGGGGCGCGGAATGAGCAGTTCTTC. This translates into CASTPSAQGARNEQFF. The chain is built from TRBV12-3 or TRBV12-4 and TRBJ2-1; the match to TRBD1 covers 9 bases. With 7 bases clipped from V and 7 bases from J, the junction kept 14 bases outside the gene matches. The CDR3 sequence is 16 residues long.

The chain recombines TRBV7-3 with TRBJ2-5, with D perhaps given as TRBD1 or TRBD2 (5 bases each). Germline V CDR1 and CDR2: SGHTA, FQGTGA. V was shortened by 5 bases and J by 5 bases, with 15 bases between the two germline ends. This CDR3 spans 14 amino acids. The CDR3 DNA is TGTGCCAGCAGCCCCGGGACGGCGAGCGAGACCCAGTACTTC. Residues: CASSPGTASETQYF.

This clonotype was seen only a few times. J is TRBJ2-4 and V is TRBV12-3 or TRBV12-4; 9 bases are a match to TRBD1. This CDR3 contains 16 residues. Trimming cost V 0 bases and J 11 bases; bases outside gene matches: 11. As DNA, the CDR3 is TGTGCCAGCAGTTTAGCTGTGGGACAGGGAGAGACGGTTCAGTACTTC. Protein product: CASSLAVGQGETVQYF.

The CDR3: CASSPSRGEETQYF. In DNA form, the CDR3 reads TGCGCCAGCAGCCCGAGCAGGGGGGAAGAGACCCAGTACTTC. This rearrangement joins TRBV5-1 to TRBJ2-5; D perhaps matches TRBD1 (7 bases). V lost 4 bases and J 3 bases, leaving 13 bases between the germline ends. This CDR3 has 14 amino acids. CDR1 is SGHRS and CDR2 is YFSETQ in the germline V gene.

The chain uses TRBV20-1 and TRBJ2-5; no reliable D call. V lost 7 bases, J lost 5 bases, and 17 bases lay in between. The CDR3 has 13 residues. Germline V gene sequence: CDR1 DFQATT, CDR2 SNEGSKA (reference sequence). CDR3 loop: CSGVEARVETQYF. In DNA form, the CDR3 reads TGCAGTGGTGTAGAGGCTAGAGTGGAGACCCAGTACTTC.

The genes are TRBV20-1 and TRBJ1-2, with D possibly being TRBD1 (6 bases). Trimming left V 0 bases short and J 2 bases short, with 13 bases between. The CDR3 covers 15 residues. Germline CDR1 DFQATT, CDR2 SNEGSKA (reference sequence). The CDR3 protein is CSARDLRGTNYGYTF. CDR3 sequence (DNA): TGCAGTGCTAGAGATCTTAGGGGGACCAACTATGGCTACACCTTC.

A few counts support this clonotype. The chain employs TRBV5-1 and TRBJ2-1, with 11 bases identical to TRBD1. Unmatched junction bases numbered 3, after V lost 0 bases and J lost 10 bases. CDR3 length equals 14 residues. Germline values: CDR1 SGHRS, CDR2 YFSETQ. The CDR3 loop is CASSLGTGGEEQFF. CDR3 bases: TGCGCCAGCAGCTTGGGGACAGGGGGCGAAGAGCAGTTCTTC.

The chain is built from TRBV6-6 and TRBJ2-7, with D possibly being TRBD1 (6 bases). In germline, CDR1 is MNHNY, CDR2 SVGAGI (reference sequence). Trimming stripped 5 bases from V and 3 bases from J, with 14 bases between. The CDR3 contains 14 residues. This CDR3 is CASSNEGQHYEQYV. The CDR3 region has the DNA TGTGCCAGCAGTAATGAGGGACAACACTACGAGCAGTACGTC.

The chain joins TRBV4-2 to TRBJ2-7; 8 nucleotides align to TRBD2. Germline lookup yields CDR1 LGHNA and CDR2 YNFKEQ. Unmatched junction bases numbered 0, after V lost 1 base and J lost 1 base. The CDR3 is 14 amino acids. The DNA for the CDR3 is TGTGCCAGCAGCCAAGTAGCGGGGTCCTACGAGCAGTACTTC. Amino acid sequence: CASSQVAGSYEQYF.

V usage is TRBV4-1 and J usage is TRBJ2-3; 12 bases map to TRBD2. Germline CDR1 MGHRA, CDR2 YSYEKL. The CDR3 totals 19 residues. The V gene end was trimmed by 0 bases and the J gene end by 3 bases; junction bases not matched to a gene: 10. The CDR3, as DNA: TGCGCCAGCAGCCAAGATGCTAGCGGGGGGGCAGAATTGACAGATACGCAGTATTTT. Translated: CASSQDASGGAELTDTQYF.

This clonotype was detected only a few times. The chain recombines TRBV28 with TRBJ2-7; a possible D gene is TRBD2 (5 bases). This CDR3 spans 15 amino acids. Between the trimmed V and J ends, which lost 5 bases and 0 bases, there was a span of 14 bases. Germline CDR1 reads MDHEN; CDR2 reads SYDVKM. DNA of the CDR3: TGTGCCAGCAGTGACGGAGGCAGTTACTCCTACGAGCAGTACGTC. Translated: CASSDGGSYSYEQYV.